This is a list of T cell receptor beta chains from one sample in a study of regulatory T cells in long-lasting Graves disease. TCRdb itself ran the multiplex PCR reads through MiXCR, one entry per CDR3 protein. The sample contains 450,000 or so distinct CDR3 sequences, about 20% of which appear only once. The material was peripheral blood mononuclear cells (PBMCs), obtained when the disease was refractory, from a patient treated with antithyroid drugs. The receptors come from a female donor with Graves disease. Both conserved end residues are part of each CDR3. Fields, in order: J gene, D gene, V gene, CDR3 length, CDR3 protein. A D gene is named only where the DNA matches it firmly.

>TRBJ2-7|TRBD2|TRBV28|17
CASSFRFRWAGAREQYF
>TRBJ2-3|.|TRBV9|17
CASSVEVAPSGTDTQYF
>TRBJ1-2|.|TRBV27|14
CASSPPDSRYGYTF
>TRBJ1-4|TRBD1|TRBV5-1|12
CASGTGDEKLFF
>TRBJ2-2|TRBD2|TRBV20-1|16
CSAREYQREASGELFF
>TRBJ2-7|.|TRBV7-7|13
CASSSRGIGEQYF
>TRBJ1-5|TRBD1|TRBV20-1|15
CSASGVGTGDQPQHF
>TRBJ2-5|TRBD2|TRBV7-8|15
CASSFTSGREETQYF
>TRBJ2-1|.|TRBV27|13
CASSLDRYNEQFF
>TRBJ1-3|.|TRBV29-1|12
CSVRKAGNTIYF
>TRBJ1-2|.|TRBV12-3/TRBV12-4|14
CASSLKGRGYGYTF
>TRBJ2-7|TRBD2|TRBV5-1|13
CASSLGRGSAQYF
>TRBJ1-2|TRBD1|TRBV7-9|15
CASSPGQRFNYGYTF
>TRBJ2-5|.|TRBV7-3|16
CASSVHPRAPQETQYF
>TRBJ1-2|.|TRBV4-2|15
CASSQDLQGDYGYTF
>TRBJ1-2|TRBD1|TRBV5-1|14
CASSTGGTAYGYTF
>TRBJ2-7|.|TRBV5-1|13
CASSRRRSYEQYF
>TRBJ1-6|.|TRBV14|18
CASSPGDPLSSYNSPLHF
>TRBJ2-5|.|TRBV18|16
CASSSIPARQQETQYF
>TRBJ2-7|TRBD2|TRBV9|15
CASSVGLAGSYEQYF
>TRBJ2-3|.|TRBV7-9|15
CASSLLLGGTDTQYF
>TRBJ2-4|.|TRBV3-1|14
CASTVTPGKDIQYF
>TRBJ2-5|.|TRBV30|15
CAWSVIPRARETQYF
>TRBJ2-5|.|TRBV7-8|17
CASSLGRRSRERETQYF
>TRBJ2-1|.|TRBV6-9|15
CASSFLGTRNNEQFF
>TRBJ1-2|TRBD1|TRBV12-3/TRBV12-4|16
CASSFHPGQFSYGYTF
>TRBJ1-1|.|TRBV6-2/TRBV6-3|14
CASRIFSGGTEAFF
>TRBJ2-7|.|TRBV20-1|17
CSASPQAETESTYEQYF
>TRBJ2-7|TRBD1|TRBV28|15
CASSSFDRAPYEQYF
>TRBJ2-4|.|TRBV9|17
CASSVAGGTIGGNIQYF
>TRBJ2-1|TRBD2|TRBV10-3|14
CAIRVASGSNEQFF
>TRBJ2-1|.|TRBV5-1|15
CASSLTGRTYNEQFF
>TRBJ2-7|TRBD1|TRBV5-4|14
CASSKGQGIYEQYF
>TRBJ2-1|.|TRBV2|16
CASSDLGGGSYNEQFF
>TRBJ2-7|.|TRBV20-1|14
CSARSTQSSYEQYF
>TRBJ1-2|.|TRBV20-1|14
CSANAGQDNYGYTF
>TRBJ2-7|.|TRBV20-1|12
CSASRDLYEQYF
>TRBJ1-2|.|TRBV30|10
CAWQGDGYTF
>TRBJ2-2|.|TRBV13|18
CASSSRAQGFPFTGELFF
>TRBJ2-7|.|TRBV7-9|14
CASSAEGLIDEQYF
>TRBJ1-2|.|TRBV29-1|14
CSVDQRAGSPGYTF